Presented here are 23 T cell receptor beta chains from one specimen sequenced in a study of PD-1 blockade in classical Hodgkin lymphoma (dated by TCRdb to about 2020). Libraries were prepared through the immunoSEQ multiplex PCR assay. This immuneACCESS table, as held by TCRdb, lists in-frame sequences with V and J called but not all clones. Of the missing ones, under half trace to an unresolved V gene in checked studies; the others have no known cause. Within this sample are approximately 22,000 clones, with roughly three quarters of them counted one time only. Together, the top ten hold less than 20% of the sample. This sample's time point label indicates: cycle 4 day 1 (C4D1), after less than 7 weeks of nivolumab. Relapse after autologous stem cell transplantation had occurred in all trial patients, and cohorts A, B and C were distinguished by prior brentuximab vedotin exposure. This sample comprised peripheral blood mononuclear cells (PBMCs), obtained before the fourth cycle of nivolumab. These receptors all come from a human donor with classical Hodgkin lymphoma.

This clone was recorded a few times. The chain combines TRBV9 with TRBJ1-2; the D is unclear. The CDR3 sequence is 13 residues long. Germline CDR1 SGDLS, CDR2 YYNGEE. The ends were cut back, 0 bases at V and 5 bases at J, with 8 bases in the middle. The CDR3 region is CASSVDSGYGYTF. DNA of the CDR3: TGTGCCAGCAGCGTAGATTCGGGGTATGGCTACACCTTC.

The chain couples TRBV5-1 to TRBJ1-2; TRBD1 might be the D (6 bases). Germline CDR1 is SGHRS and CDR2 is YFSETQ. V was trimmed by 4 bases and J by 4 bases, leaving 8 bases between them. The CDR3 spans 12 residues. The DNA for the CDR3 is TGCGCCAGCAGCGAGGGGGTCTATGGCTACACCTTC. This translates into CASSEGVYGYTF.

This chain uses TRBV9 with TRBJ2-1, with D maybe TRBD1 (6 bases). The CDR3 totals 16 residues. V gave up 2 bases and J gave up 5 bases, with 17 bases separating them. Germline V gene data show CDR1 as SGDLS and CDR2 as YYNGEE. CDR3 loop: CASSVTGVRGHNEQFF. The CDR3 DNA reads as TGTGCCAGCAGCGTCACCGGAGTCAGGGGACACAATGAGCAGTTCTTC. The full variable domain, with the rest looked up from reference TRBV9 and TRBJ2-1, is DSGVTQTPKHLITATGQRVTLRCSPRSGDLSVYWYQQSLDQGLQFLIQYYNGEERAKGNILERFSAQQFPDLHSELNLSSLELGDSALYFCASSVTGVRGHNEQFFGPGTRLTVL.

The chain is built from TRBV18 and TRBJ2-7; 9 bases align to TRBD2. The ends lost 0 bases at V and 4 bases at J; junction bases unmatched: 1. The CDR3 loop spans 14 amino acids. Germline-derived CDR1 and CDR2 are KGHSH and LQKENI. This CDR3 reads CASSPPSGRYEQYF. The CDR3 DNA sequence: TGTGCCAGCTCACCACCTAGCGGGAGATACGAGCAGTACTTC.

The V and J genes are TRBV11-2 and TRBJ2-2; D ambiguous. The CDR3 extends over 14 amino acids. V was pared by 5 bases and J by 4 bases, with 11 bases between. Per germline, CDR1 SGHAT and CDR2 FQNNGV. The CDR3 nucleotides are TGTGCCAGCAGCCCCCGGGCCCCCACCGGGGAGCTGTTTTTT. Translation gives CASSPRAPTGELFF.

In DNA form, the CDR3 reads TGTGCCAGCAGCCCGGGGCTAGCGGTCAGAGGATATGAGCAGTTCTTC. It yields the protein CASSPGLAVRGYEQFF. The V and J genes are TRBV11-3 and TRBJ2-1, with 7 bases matching TRBD2. Germline CDR1 and CDR2: SGHNT and YENEEA. Trimming took 5 bases from V and 8 from J; bases not matched to a gene: 15. The CDR3 is made up of 16 amino acids.

J is TRBJ1-2 and V is TRBV6-5; D is ambiguous. Germline CDR1 MNHEY, CDR2 SVGAGI. The V and J ends lost 8 bases and 11 bases respectively, with 9 bases between them. The CDR3 has 9 amino acids. Here the CDR3 reads CASGPWYTF. As DNA, the CDR3 is TGTGCCAGCGGGCCCTGGTACACCTTC.

This clone was detected a few times. The V gene is TRBV30, the J gene TRBJ2-3; D unclear. With 3 bases removed from V and 1 base from J, the gap between germline ends came to 8 bases. Germline CDR1 reads GTSNPN; CDR2 reads SVGIG (reference sequence). The CDR3 is 13 amino acids. The CDR3 DNA follows: TGTGCCTGGAGAAGGGTCGGCACAGATACGCAGTATTTT. This codes for CAWRRVGTDTQYF.

On this clone itself: Other nucleotide sequences in the sample specify the same CDR3. The CDR3 nucleotides read TGTGCCAGCAGCTTAGCAACAGGGAACACCATATATTTT. Its protein product is CASSLATGNTIYF. The chain employs TRBV11-2 and TRBJ1-3, with D maybe TRBD1 (6 bases). The V gene lost 1 base and the J gene lost 7 bases, with 8 bases spanning the gap. The CDR3 sequence is 13 residues long. In germline, CDR1 is SGHAT, CDR2 FQNNGV.

The chain carries TRBV5-3 and TRBJ2-5; D is possibly TRBD2 (5 bases). TRBV5-3 is filed as an ORF, its function uncertain. The CDR3 loop spans 17 amino acids. V lost 0 bases and J lost 3, with 18 bases in between. CDR3 nucleotide sequence: TGTGCCAGAAGCTTGGACCCCGGGGTGAAACATAAAGAGACCCAGTACTTC. Translating it yields CARSLDPGVKHKETQYF.

The CDR3 protein is CASATRSTGLTDTQYF. In nucleotides, the CDR3 is TGTGCCAGCGCAACTCGATCAACAGGGCTCACAGATACGCAGTATTTT. This chain connects TRBV7-9 to TRBJ2-3, with D maybe TRBD1 (6 bases). The CDR3 runs to 16 residues. The germline gives CDR1 SEHNR, CDR2 FQNEAQ (reference sequence). The V end was cut by 8 bases, the J end by 2 bases, with 20 bases between.

The sample holds a few counts of this clone. The gene calls are TRBV2 and TRBJ2-3, with TRBD2 matching 10 bases. This CDR3 is 16 amino acids long. CDR1 and CDR2 (germline): SNHLY, FYNNEI. Germline trimming cut 7 bases from V and 6 bases from J; bases unmatched to any gene: 13. This CDR3 reads CASTLLAGTSRDTQYF. CDR3 DNA: TGTGCCAGCACCCTACTAGCGGGGACCTCCAGGGATACGCAGTATTTT. Filled out from reference TRBV2 and TRBJ2-3, the complete variable domain reads EPEVTQTPSHQVTQMGQEVILRCVPISNHLYFYWYRQILGQKVEFLVSFYNNEISEKSEIFDDQFSVERPDGSNFTLKIRSTKLEDSAMYFCASTLLAGTSRDTQYFGPGTRLTVL.

This chain connects TRBV7-8 to TRBJ2-1; 7 bases match TRBD2. This CDR3 has 18 residues. The germline CDR1 and CDR2 sequences are SGHVS and FQNEAQ. V lost 0 bases to trimming and J lost 8 bases; unmatched junction nucleotides: 16. DNA for the CDR3: TGTGCCAGCAGCTTAGCCCTAGCGGAGAGGGGATATGTGGATGAGCAGTTCTTC. Residues: CASSLALAERGYVDEQFF.

This clone was seen more than once but under ten times. V gene TRBV7-3 combines with J gene TRBJ2-1, with a possible D match to TRBD2 (6 bases). Trimming took 7 bases from V and 5 from J, leaving 18 bases between them. Per the germline V gene, CDR1 is SGHTA and CDR2 is FQGTGA. The CDR3 length is 15 residues. The CDR3, as DNA: TGTGCCAGCACCCCGCTCGGTGGGGAGGACAATGAGCAGTTCTTC. As protein: CASTPLGGEDNEQFF.

This chain links TRBV7-2 with TRBJ2-1; possible D gene TRBD1, 5 bases. Germline lookup yields CDR1 SGHTA and CDR2 FQGNSA. The CDR3 loop spans 16 amino acids. V was clipped by 1 base and J by 7 bases, with 17 bases between them. Here the CDR3 DNA reads TGTGCCAGCAGCTTAGAAGTCAGGGTGTTAAGGAATGAGCAGTTCTTC. Its translation: CASSLEVRVLRNEQFF.

The J gene is TRBJ2-3, the V gene TRBV2; 13 bases align to TRBD2. Trimming took 6 bases from V and 8 from J; bases not matched to a gene: 8. The CDR3 consists of 15 residues. Looked up from germline, CDR1 is SNHLY and CDR2 is FYNNEI. CDR3 nucleotide sequence: TGTGCCAGCAGCGGGACTAGCGGGACCCTAGGTACGCAGTATTTT. Amino acid sequence: CASSGTSGTLGTQYF.

This clone was recorded a few times. The chain is built from TRBV27 and TRBJ2-1; D uncertain. Germline values: CDR1 MNHEY, CDR2 SMNVEV (reference sequence). V lost 2 bases and J 6 bases, leaving 14 bases between the germline ends. The CDR3 is made up of 15 amino acids. Written as DNA, the CDR3 is TGTGCCAGCAGTTTAGGGTCTTTTGATTCCAATGAGCAGTTCTTC. Its protein product is CASSLGSFDSNEQFF.

This sequence joins TRBV5-1 and TRBJ2-3, with 11 bases aligning to TRBD1. The CDR3 runs 15 residues. The V segment lost 3 bases and the J segment 3 bases; nucleotides outside the gene matches: 3. Germline V gene sequence: CDR1 SGHRS, CDR2 YFSETQ. The CDR3 DNA is TGCGCCAGCAGCTGGGGACAGGGGGGGACAGATACGCAGTATTTT. Its protein product is CASSWGQGGTDTQYF.

This clone has only one observation. The V call is TRBV5-4, the J call TRBJ2-2; 9 positions agree with TRBD2. The junction had 6 bases not matched to a gene; V was cut back by 4 bases and J by 5 bases. The CDR3 runs to 15 residues. Looked up from germline, CDR1 is SGHNT and CDR2 is YYREEE (reference sequence). The CDR3 DNA is TGTGCCAGCAGCCTCAGACTAGCGGATACCGGGGAGCTGTTTTTT. Translating gives CASSLRLADTGELFF.

The genes are TRBV5-1 and TRBJ2-3; D may be TRBD2 (5 bases). Germline V CDR1 and CDR2: SGHRS, YFSETQ. V dropped 4 bases and J dropped 2 bases, with 17 bases sitting between them. The CDR3 has 16 amino acids. The CDR3 is CASSGTGVVDTDTQYF. As DNA, the CDR3 is TGCGCCAGCAGCGGAACCGGGGTGGTGGACACAGATACGCAGTATTTT.

V usage is TRBV2 and J usage is TRBJ1-1; 7 bases map to TRBD1. CDR1 SNHLY and CDR2 FYNNEI come from the germline V gene. The length of the CDR3 is 18 residues. The trim removed 2 bases at V and 5 bases at J, leaving 17 bases unmatched. CDR3 bases: TGTGCCAGCAGTGAATTCCGGGACAGCCCGAGTCGGCGGACTGAAGCTTTCTTT. Protein: CASSEFRDSPSRRTEAFF. The complete variable domain, with remaining parts taken from reference TRBV2 and TRBJ1-1, reads EPEVTQTPSHQVTQMGQEVILRCVPISNHLYFYWYRQILGQKVEFLVSFYNNEISEKSEIFDDQFSVERPDGSNFTLKIRSTKLEDSAMYFCASSEFRDSPSRRTEAFFGQGTRLTVV.

The V gene is TRBV5-4, the J gene TRBJ2-7; TRBD1 agrees at 12 bases. The trim removed 9 bases at V and 3 bases at J, leaving 10 bases unmatched. CDR3 length: 15 residues. The germline gives CDR1 SGHNT, CDR2 YYREEE (reference sequence). CDR3 in amino acids: CATGTGGFGSYEQYF. In DNA, the CDR3 is TGTGCCACCGGGACAGGGGGCTTCGGAAGCTACGAGCAGTACTTC.

This clone was detected a few times. The rearrangement joins TRBV7-2 to TRBJ2-7; D tentatively reads TRBD1 or TRBD2 (5 bases each). CDR1 and CDR2 (germline): SGHTA, FQGNSA. V was clipped by 4 bases and J by 2 bases, with 12 bases between them. The CDR3 runs to 14 residues. As DNA, the CDR3 is TGTGCCAGCAGCTCAAGAGTGGGGGCCTACGAGCAGTACTTC. This sequence encodes CASSSRVGAYEQYF.